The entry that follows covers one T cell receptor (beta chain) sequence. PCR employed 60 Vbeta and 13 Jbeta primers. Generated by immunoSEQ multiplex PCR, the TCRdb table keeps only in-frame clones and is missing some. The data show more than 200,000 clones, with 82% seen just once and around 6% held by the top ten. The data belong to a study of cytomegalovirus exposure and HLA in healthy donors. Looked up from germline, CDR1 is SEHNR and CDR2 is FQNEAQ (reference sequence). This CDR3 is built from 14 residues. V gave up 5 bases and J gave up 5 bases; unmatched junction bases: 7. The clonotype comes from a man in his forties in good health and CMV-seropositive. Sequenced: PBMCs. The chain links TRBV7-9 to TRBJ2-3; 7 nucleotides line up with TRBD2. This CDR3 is CASSPTSGGDTQYF. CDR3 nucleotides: TGTGCCAGCAGCCCCACTTCGGGAGGAGATACGCAGTATTTT.